This passage covers 21 T cell receptor beta chains from one sample sequenced in a study of T cells after posttransplantation cyclophosphamide. Profiling relied on immunoSEQ multiplex PCR, and the TCRdb table lists in-frame clones only, not all of them. The sample contains over 10,000 clones, around 2.1% of which appear only once. A marrow graft followed busulfan-fludarabine conditioning, with cyclophosphamide on days +3 and +4. Material: PBMCs, obtained after allogeneic stem cell transplant with posttransplant cyclophosphamide. The receptors derive from a young adult male patient who received an allogeneic stem cell transplant from a related donor, was CMV-positive, and had no GVHD. T cells may partly derive from the graft donor.

A few counts support this clone. The CDR3 bases are TGTGCCAGCAGCCCCAACCTCCTAGCGGGAGTACGACAGACCCAGTACTTC. Translating it yields CASSPNLLAGVRQTQYF. J is TRBJ2-5 and V is TRBV7-8; 10 bases align to TRBD2. The CDR3 extends over 17 amino acids. Germline V gene data show CDR1 as SGHVS and CDR2 as FQNEAQ. Trimming cost V 5 bases and J 6 bases; bases outside gene matches: 15.

This clone was counted a few times. This chain connects TRBV5-1 to TRBJ2-4; the D gene is possibly TRBD1 (5 bases). Trimming removed 5 bases from V and 4 bases from J, with 10 bases in between. Germline CDR1 and CDR2: SGHRS and YFSETQ. This CDR3 spans 13 amino acids. The chain's CDR3 is CASRLQDKNIQYF. DNA of the CDR3: TGCGCCAGCAGGTTACAGGATAAAAACATTCAGTACTTC.

This clone has a handful of counts. The chain carries TRBV14 and TRBJ2-1, with 11 bases lining up with TRBD2. The germline V gene has CDR1 SGHDN and CDR2 FVKESK. This CDR3 is 17 amino acids long. With V trimmed by 1 base and J by 5 bases, 7 bases remained unmatched. The CDR3 region has the DNA TGTGCCAGCAGCCAAGCCATAGGACTAGCGGGTAACAATGAGCAGTTCTTC. It codes for CASSQAIGLAGNNEQFF.

The sample holds a few counts of this clone. The chain couples TRBV23-1 to TRBJ2-7; tentative D call: TRBD2 (6 bases). TRBV23-1 belongs to the ORF category, with a function that is uncertain. V was shortened by 0 bases and J by 5 bases, with 14 bases between the two germline ends. This CDR3 has 15 amino acids. DNA for the CDR3: TGCGCCAGCAGTCAATCACGTCAGGGAGGCGACGAGCAGTACTTC. Translated: CASSQSRQGGDEQYF.

This clone occurred a few times. The V call is TRBV4-2, the J call TRBJ2-2; 7 nucleotides line up with TRBD1. Germline lookup yields CDR1 LGHNA and CDR2 YNFKEQ. The V and J ends lost 5 bases and 0 bases, in that order; junction bases with no gene match: 12. This CDR3 has 18 amino acids. The CDR3 sequence: CASSWTGREVSNTGELFF. DNA of the CDR3: TGTGCCAGCAGCTGGACAGGCAGAGAGGTGTCGAACACCGGGGAGCTGTTTTTT.

This clone showed up just a few times. The chain uses TRBV5-1 and TRBJ1-1, with D tentatively TRBD1 (5 bases). The CDR3 has 16 residues. Germline V gene sequence: CDR1 SGHRS, CDR2 YFSETQ. V was trimmed by 0 bases and J by 3 bases, leaving 15 bases between them. The CDR3 here is CASSLEGSVADTEAFF. The CDR3 DNA follows: TGCGCCAGCAGCTTGGAGGGGTCCGTAGCGGACACTGAAGCTTTCTTT.

This chain links TRBV2 with TRBJ1-2; unclear D gene. Trimming pared 3 bases from V and 5 bases from J, leaving 7 bases between. Germline values: CDR1 SNHLY, CDR2 FYNNEI. There are 12 residues in the CDR3. The CDR3 region has the DNA TGTGCCAGCAGTGAGGGCAGTTATGGCTACACCTTC. Residues: CASSEGSYGYTF.

This clone was counted between two and nine times. V usage is TRBV6-6 and J usage is TRBJ2-2; 12 bases line up with TRBD1. V was pared by 6 bases and J by 6 bases, with 5 bases of the junction left unmatched. Germline V gene data show CDR1 as MNHNY and CDR2 as SVGAGI (reference sequence). This CDR3 contains 15 residues. CDR3 region: CASSLGQGAAGELFF. The CDR3 DNA is TGTGCCAGCAGCTTGGGACAGGGGGCGGCCGGGGAGCTGTTTTTT.

The gene calls are TRBV7-6 and TRBJ1-6; possibly TRBD1 for D (6 bases). Germline assignment: CDR1 SGHVS and CDR2 FNYEAQ. Trimming took off 3 bases at V and 0 bases at J, with 15 bases between the two ends. CDR3 size: 18 residues. CDR3: CASSFRDTPSSYNSPLHF. In nucleotides, the CDR3 is TGTGCCAGCAGCTTCAGGGACACCCCGAGCTCCTATAATTCACCCCTCCACTTT. The full variable domain, completed using reference TRBV7-6 and TRBJ1-6, is GAGVSQSPRYKVTKRGQDVALRCDPISGHVSLYWYRQALGQGPEFLTYFNYEAQQDKSGLPNDRFSAERPEGSISTLTIQRTEQRDSAMYRCASSFRDTPSSYNSPLHFGNGTRLTVT.

This chain connects TRBV7-2 to TRBJ2-2, with D possibly matching TRBD1 (5 bases). The CDR3 loop spans 15 amino acids. Trimming removed 2 bases at V and 4 bases at J, with 11 bases between. The germline V gene encodes CDR1 SGHTA and CDR2 FQGNSA. The CDR3 sequence is CASSLWQGGTGELFF. As DNA, the CDR3 is TGTGCCAGCAGCTTATGGCAGGGTGGCACCGGGGAGCTGTTTTTT. Together with reference TRBV7-2 and TRBJ2-2, the CDR3 gives the full variable domain: GAGVSQSPSNKVTEKGKDVELRCDPISGHTALYWYRQSLGQGLEFLIYFQGNSAPDKSGLPSDRFSAERTGGSVSTLTIQRTQQEDSAVYLCASSLWQGGTGELFFGEGSRLTVL.

This clone was recorded a few times. The chain joins TRBV9 to TRBJ1-1; D is possibly TRBD1 (5 bases). Deletions cut 4 bases from V and 7 bases from J, with 14 bases between. The CDR3 sequence is 13 residues long. Germline assignment: CDR1 SGDLS and CDR2 YYNGEE. CDR3 in amino acids: CASSPTFQGEAFF. For the CDR3, the DNA is TGTGCCAGCAGCCCGACTTTTCAGGGTGAAGCTTTCTTT. The full variable domain, with the rest looked up from reference TRBV9 and TRBJ1-1, is DSGVTQTPKHLITATGQRVTLRCSPRSGDLSVYWYQQSLDQGLQFLIQYYNGEERAKGNILERFSAQQFPDLHSELNLSSLELGDSALYFCASSPTFQGEAFFGQGTRLTVV.

In this sample, this clone turned up a few times. The rearrangement joins TRBV7-3 to TRBJ2-1; D perhaps matches TRBD2 (7 bases). The V end lost 5 bases, the J end lost 6 bases, and 29 bases lay between the germline ends. This CDR3 spans 19 amino acids. Per germline, CDR1 SGHTA and CDR2 FQGTGA. The chain's CDR3 is CASSPGGGGGLAGANEQFF. The CDR3 DNA reads as TGTGCCAGCAGCCCGGGCGGCGGGGGAGGACTGGCGGGGGCCAATGAGCAGTTCTTC.

CDR3 coding DNA: TGTGCCAGCTCACCCGCAGGGACACCCTACGAGCAGTACTTC. This gives the protein CASSPAGTPYEQYF. The V call is TRBV18, the J call TRBJ2-7; perhaps TRBD1 as D (6 bases). V was pared by 3 bases and J by 2 bases, with 11 bases between. The CDR3 has 14 residues. CDR1 and CDR2 from the germline V gene are KGHSH and LQKENI.

In this sample, this clone turned up a few times. This chain uses TRBV11-2 with TRBJ2-7; 9 bases line up with TRBD2. V was pared by 6 bases and J by 2 bases, with 5 bases of the junction left unmatched. This CDR3 comprises 14 residues. The V gene's germline CDR1 is SGHAT and CDR2 FQNNGV. Here the CDR3 DNA reads TGTGCCAGCAGTTTTAGCGGGGGACCCTACGAGCAGTACTTC. It yields the protein CASSFSGGPYEQYF.

The genes are TRBV28 and TRBJ2-3; the D gene is possibly TRBD2 (5 bases). Trimming removed 7 bases from V and 4 bases from J, with 18 bases in between. The CDR3 covers 15 residues. Per germline, CDR1 MDHEN and CDR2 SYDVKM. The chain's CDR3 is CASNDPRTGADTQYF. The CDR3 bases are TGTGCCAGCAACGACCCGCGGACCGGGGCAGATACGCAGTATTTT.

In this sample, this clone turned up a few times. This chain connects TRBV28 to TRBJ2-5; 12 bases agree with TRBD2. The germline gives CDR1 MDHEN, CDR2 SYDVKM. V dropped 5 bases and J dropped 5; count of bases not matched to a gene: 3. CDR3 size: 14 residues. CDR3 DNA sequence: TGTGCCAGCAGTCAGACTAGCGGGGGTGAGACCCAGTACTTC. Its translation: CASSQTSGGETQYF.

The chain has TRBV7-2 and TRBJ2-3; D gene unclear. This CDR3 region has 15 residues. The germline V gene encodes CDR1 SGHTA and CDR2 FQGNSA. V was trimmed by 0 bases and J by 2 bases, leaving 9 bases between them. CDR3 sequence (DNA): TGTGCCAGCAGCTTAGCTCAGATTACCACAGATACGCAGTATTTT. It codes for CASSLAQITTDTQYF.

Details on this clone: One end of the junction is discordant with germline, which a read error may explain. The chain carries TRBV7-2 and TRBJ1-2; D perhaps matches TRBD1 (6 bases). The CDR3 is 13 residues long. Germline assignment: CDR1 SGHTA and CDR2 FQGNSA. CDR3 loop: CASSLYRTDSLFF. CDR3 coding DNA: TGTGCCAGCAGCTTATACCGGACGGACAGCCTCTTCTTC.

CDR3 nucleotides: TGTGCCACGGCCCAGGGGACAGCTAACTATGGCTACACCTTC. Protein: CATAQGTANYGYTF. The chain joins TRBV15 to TRBJ1-2; 7 bases fit TRBD1. The length of the CDR3 is 14 residues. After removal of 9 bases from V and 0 bases from J, the junction contained 7 bases not matched to a gene. CDR1 LNHNV and CDR2 YYDKDF come from the germline V gene (reference sequence).

This clone was counted between two and nine times. The chain employs TRBV6-1 and TRBJ2-7; TRBD1 might be the D (6 bases). The germline V gene has CDR1 MNHNS and CDR2 SASEGT. V shed 0 bases and J shed 4 bases, with 13 bases lying between them. The CDR3 is made up of 15 amino acids. The CDR3, as DNA: TGTGCCAGCAGTGAAGCTTCGCCGAGGGGGTACGAGCAGTACTTC. Amino acid sequence: CASSEASPRGYEQYF.

This sequence joins TRBV5-1 and TRBJ1-2, with D possibly being TRBD1 (6 bases). The germline CDR1 and CDR2 sequences are SGHRS and YFSETQ. V lost 0 bases, J lost 7 bases, and 16 bases lay in between. The length of the CDR3 is 15 residues. CDR3 in amino acids: CASSLEFGGAGGYTF. Here the CDR3 DNA reads TGCGCCAGCAGCTTGGAATTTGGGGGGGCAGGTGGCTACACCTTC.